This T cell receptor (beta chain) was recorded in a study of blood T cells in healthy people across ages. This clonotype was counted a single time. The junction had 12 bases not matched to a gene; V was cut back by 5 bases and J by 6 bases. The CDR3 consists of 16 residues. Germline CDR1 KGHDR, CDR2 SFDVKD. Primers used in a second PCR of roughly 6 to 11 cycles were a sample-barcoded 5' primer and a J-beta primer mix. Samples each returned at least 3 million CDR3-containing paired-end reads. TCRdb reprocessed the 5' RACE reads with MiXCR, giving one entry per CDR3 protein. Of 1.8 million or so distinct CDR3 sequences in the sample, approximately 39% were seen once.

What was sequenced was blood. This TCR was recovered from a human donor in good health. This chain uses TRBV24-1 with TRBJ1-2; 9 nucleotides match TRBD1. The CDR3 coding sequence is TGTGCCACCAGTGGCCCGCGAACAGGGGGCGGCGATGGCTACACCTTC. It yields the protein CATSGPRTGGGDGYTF.